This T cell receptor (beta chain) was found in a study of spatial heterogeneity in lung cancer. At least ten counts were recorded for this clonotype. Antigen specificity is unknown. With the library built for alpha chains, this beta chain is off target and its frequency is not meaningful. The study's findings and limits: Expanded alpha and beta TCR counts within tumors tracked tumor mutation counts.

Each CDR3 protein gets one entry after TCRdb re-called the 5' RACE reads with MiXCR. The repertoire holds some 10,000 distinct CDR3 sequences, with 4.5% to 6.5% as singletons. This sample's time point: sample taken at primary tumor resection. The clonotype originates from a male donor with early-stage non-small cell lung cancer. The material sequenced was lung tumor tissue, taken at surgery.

CDR3 sequence: CASGGLAEFNEQFF. The CDR3 DNA reads TGTGCCAGCGGTGGTCTAGCGGAGTTCAATGAGCAGTTCTTC. This chain links TRBV2 with TRBJ2-1, with TRBD2 matching over 7 bases. The germline V gene encodes CDR1 SNHLY and CDR2 FYNNEI. J was trimmed by 6 bases and V by 8 bases; bases with no gene match: 10. The CDR3 runs to 14 residues.